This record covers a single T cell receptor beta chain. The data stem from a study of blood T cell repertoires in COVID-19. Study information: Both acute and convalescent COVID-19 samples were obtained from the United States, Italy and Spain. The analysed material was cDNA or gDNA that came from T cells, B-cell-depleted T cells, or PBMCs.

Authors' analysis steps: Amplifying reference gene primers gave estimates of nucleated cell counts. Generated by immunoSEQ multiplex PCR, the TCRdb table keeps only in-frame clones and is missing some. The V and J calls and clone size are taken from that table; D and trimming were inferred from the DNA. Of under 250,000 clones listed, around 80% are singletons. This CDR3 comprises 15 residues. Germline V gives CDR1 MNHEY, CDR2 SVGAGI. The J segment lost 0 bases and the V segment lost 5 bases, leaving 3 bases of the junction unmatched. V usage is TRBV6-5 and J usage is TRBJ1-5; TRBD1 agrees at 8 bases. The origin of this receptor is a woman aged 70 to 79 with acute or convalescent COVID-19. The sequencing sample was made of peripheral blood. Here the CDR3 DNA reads TGTGCCAGCAGTCCAGACAGGGGTAGCAATCAGCCCCAGCATTTT. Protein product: CASSPDRGSNQPQHF.